The next 4 T cell receptor beta chains were all read from a single sample in a study of OX40 agonist ivuxolimab in advanced cancers. Method: immunoSEQ multiplex PCR; TCRdb's copy keeps in-frame clones and lacks some. The repertoire includes 60,000 or so clones, 90% to 95% of them detected once, and roughly 19% sits in the top ten. The input for sequencing was CD4+ or CD8+ T cells sorted from blood, taken in a trial of the OX40 agonist ivuxolimab. The receptors derive from an adult with an advanced solid tumor such as melanoma, head and neck, liver or kidney cancer.

The V call is TRBV6-6, the J call TRBJ2-4; D ambiguous. Per the germline V gene, CDR1 is MNHNY and CDR2 is SVGAGI (reference sequence). V was pared by 0 bases and J by 8 bases, with 14 bases between. The CDR3 contains 15 residues. The CDR3 is CASSYSPRSRDIQYF. Written as DNA, the CDR3 is TGTGCCAGCAGTTACTCACCGAGGTCTCGGGACATTCAGTACTTC.

The J gene is TRBJ2-7, the V gene TRBV6-1; D not certain. The CDR3 extends over 13 amino acids. Germline CDR1 reads MNHNS; CDR2 reads SASEGT. With 6 bases removed from V and 2 bases from J, the gap between germline ends came to 11 bases. CDR3 bases: TGTGCCAGCAGCGACTCAGATGCCTACGAGCAGTACTTC. It codes for CASSDSDAYEQYF.

V is TRBV28 and J is TRBJ2-1, with 8 bases that match TRBD2. CDR1 is MDHEN and CDR2 is SYDVKM in the germline V gene. After removal of 6 bases from V and 7 bases from J, the junction contained 23 bases not matched to a gene. This CDR3 spans 19 amino acids. CDR3 protein: CASSRVGAGVGTFLNEQFF. In DNA, the CDR3 is TGTGCCAGCAGCCGGGTAGGAGCGGGAGTTGGAACATTCTTAAATGAGCAGTTCTTC.

The chain couples TRBV11-3 to TRBJ2-6; no reliable D call. The CDR3 loop spans 14 amino acids. CDR1 is SGHNT and CDR2 is YENEEA in the germline V gene. V gave up 5 bases and J gave up 1 base, with 6 bases separating them. CDR3 sequence reads: CASSPRSGANVLTF. CDR3 sequence (DNA): TGTGCCAGCAGCCCCCGATCTGGGGCCAACGTCCTGACTTTC.